The next 30 T cell receptor beta chains were all read from a single sample in a study of CD8 T cells in Susac syndrome. Random hexamers served to reverse transcribe roughly 0.5 to 1 ug RNA. Each CDR3 protein is one row after TCRdb ran MiXCR on the immunoSEQ multiplex PCR reads. The sample lists fewer than 250,000 distinct CDR3 sequences, 92% occurring once. Specimen: CD8+ T cells from PBMCs. Source of these receptors: a human donor with multiple sclerosis.

The chain carries TRBV4-3 and TRBJ2-1; 9 bases match TRBD2. The junction had 12 bases not matched to a gene; V was cut back by 0 bases and J by 12 bases. CDR1 and CDR2 from the germline V gene are LGHNA and YSLEER. The CDR3 is 16 amino acids. CDR3 protein: CASSQDSREGPPGQFF. The DNA of the CDR3 is TGCGCCAGCAGCCAAGATTCGCGGGAGGGCCCTCCTGGGCAGTTCTTC.

This chain uses TRBV7-9 with TRBJ2-1; 7 bases are a match to TRBD2. J was trimmed by 1 base and V by 2 bases; bases with no gene match: 11. The germline gives CDR1 SEHNR, CDR2 FQNEAQ (reference sequence). This CDR3 is 18 amino acids long. The CDR3 reads CASSLSAGRVGSYNEQFF. CDR3 nucleotide sequence: TGTGCCAGCAGCTTATCAGCGGGGAGAGTGGGATCCTACAATGAGCAGTTCTTC.

CDR3 in amino acids: CSVESGALYGYTF. The CDR3 DNA reads TGCAGCGTTGAGTCGGGAGCGTTGTATGGCTACACCTTC. The J gene is TRBJ1-2, the V gene TRBV29-1; no reliable D call. Looked up from germline, CDR1 is SQVTM and CDR2 is ANQGSEA. Trimming removed 3 bases from V and 5 bases from J, with 13 bases in between. The CDR3 has 13 residues.

CDR3 amino acids: CSAPREGEVGNTIYF. The CDR3 DNA is TGCAGTGCGCCCCGGGAGGGGGAGGTGGGAAACACCATATATTTT. This chain links TRBV20-1 with TRBJ1-3; tentative D call: TRBD1 (6 bases). The ends were cut back, 6 bases at V and 4 bases at J, with 19 bases in the middle. The CDR3 runs to 15 residues. Per germline, CDR1 DFQATT and CDR2 SNEGSKA (reference sequence).

The rearrangement links TRBV6-2 or TRBV6-3 to TRBJ2-6, with TRBD2 matching over 9 bases. Germline lookup yields CDR1 MNHEY and CDR2 SVGEGT. J was trimmed by 4 bases and V by 5 bases; bases with no gene match: 15. The CDR3 totals 19 residues. The DNA of the CDR3 is TGTGCCAGCAGTAAGGCTCTCCCGGGACTAGCACCCGGGGCCAACGTCCTGACTTTC. Encoded protein: CASSKALPGLAPGANVLTF.

The gene calls are TRBV7-9 and TRBJ2-7; TRBD1 might be the D (6 bases). The CDR3 extends over 15 amino acids. V shed 0 bases and J shed 1 base, with 10 bases lying between them. Germline CDR1 reads SEHNR; CDR2 reads FQNEAQ (reference sequence). The CDR3 nucleotides read TGTGCCAGCAGCTTAGCGCAGGGGATTTCCTACGAGCAGTACTTC. Translation gives CASSLAQGISYEQYF.

This rearrangement joins TRBV2 to TRBJ2-5; D unclear. This CDR3 comprises 13 residues. Between the trimmed V and J ends, which lost 3 bases and 5 bases, there was a span of 10 bases. Germline values: CDR1 SNHLY, CDR2 FYNNEI. In nucleotides, the CDR3 is TGTGCCAGCAGTGATTTACTCCCGGAGACCCAGTACTTC. It specifies CASSDLLPETQYF.

Only one count was recorded for this clonotype. The rearrangement joins TRBV2 to TRBJ2-7; no reliable D call. V lost 1 base and J lost 3, with 7 bases in between. The length of the CDR3 is 13 residues. Germline CDR1 is SNHLY and CDR2 is FYNNEI. Here the CDR3 DNA reads TGTGCCAGCAGTGAAGTGGCGGACTACGAGCAGTACTTC. Protein product: CASSEVADYEQYF.

The chain carries TRBV29-1 and TRBJ1-2; the D gene is possibly TRBD1 (5 bases). CDR3 length: 11 amino acids. CDR1 SQVTM and CDR2 ANQGSEA come from the germline V gene. V shed 6 bases and J shed 4 bases, with 9 bases lying between them. The CDR3 loop reads CSVPDIYGYTF. CDR3 in DNA: TGCAGCGTACCGGACATCTATGGCTACACCTTC. The full variable domain, rest sourced from reference TRBV29-1 and TRBJ1-2, is SAVISQKPSRDICQRGTSLTIQCQVDSQVTMMFWYRQQPGQSLTLIATANQGSEATYESGFVIDKFPISRPNLTFSTLTVSNMSPEDSSIYLCSVPDIYGYTFGSGTRLTVV.

The chain carries TRBV18 and TRBJ1-1; tentatively, D is TRBD1 (5 bases). Germline V lookup: CDR1 KGHSH, CDR2 LQKENI. CDR3 length: 16 amino acids. V dropped 6 bases and J dropped 0 bases, with 17 bases sitting between them. The CDR3 loop reads CASSHWEGIMNTEAFF. For the CDR3, the DNA is TGTGCCAGCTCCCACTGGGAGGGGATTATGAACACTGAAGCTTTCTTT.

V usage is TRBV6-2 or TRBV6-3 and J usage is TRBJ2-3; maybe TRBD1 (8 bases). Trimming took 5 bases from V and 5 from J, leaving 17 bases between them. The CDR3 runs to 15 residues. The germline CDR1 and CDR2 sequences are MNHEY and SVGEGT. The CDR3 reads CASSPMDREGDTQYF. CDR3 nucleotide sequence: TGTGCCAGCAGTCCCATGGACAGGGAGGGAGATACGCAGTATTTT.

This sequence joins TRBV7-6 and TRBJ2-7; D not resolved. The length of the CDR3 is 14 residues. The ends were cut back, 0 bases at V and 6 bases at J, with 12 bases in the middle. The germline CDR1 and CDR2 sequences are SGHVS and FNYEAQ. CDR3 residues: CASSLAPRTGEQYF. Written as DNA, the CDR3 is TGTGCCAGCAGCTTAGCCCCCAGGACGGGCGAGCAGTACTTC.

The chain recombines TRBV20-1 with TRBJ2-5, with unresolved D. V was shortened by 1 base and J by 1 base, with 10 bases between the two germline ends. The germline V gene encodes CDR1 DFQATT and CDR2 SNEGSKA (reference sequence). This CDR3 has 14 residues. CDR3 sequence: CSARGPDPQETQYF. CDR3 sequence (DNA): TGCAGTGCTAGAGGACCGGATCCCCAAGAGACCCAGTACTTC.

This chain links TRBV20-1 with TRBJ2-5, with D possibly being TRBD1 (6 bases). Germline CDR1 reads DFQATT; CDR2 reads SNEGSKA (reference sequence). The length of the CDR3 is 16 residues. The V end was cut by 3 bases, the J end by 1 base, with 18 bases between. The CDR3 spells CSASLFWTASQETQYF. For the CDR3, the DNA is TGCAGTGCTAGCCTCTTTTGGACAGCCTCCCAAGAGACCCAGTACTTC.

The gene calls are TRBV30 and TRBJ1-2; D perhaps matches TRBD1 (6 bases). The CDR3 consists of 16 residues. In germline, CDR1 is GTSNPN, CDR2 SVGIG (reference sequence). Trimming cost V 5 bases and J 0 bases, with 19 bases left between them. The DNA for the CDR3 is TGTGCCTGGGAAGGGGTGGGGGGCCAGACTAACTATGGCTACACCTTC. This codes for CAWEGVGGQTNYGYTF.

The chain employs TRBV7-8 and TRBJ2-1, with D hard to call. The CDR3 has 16 amino acids. Between the trimmed V and J ends, which lost 1 base and 1 base, there was a span of 11 bases. CDR1 and CDR2 (germline): SGHVS, FQNEAQ. This chain's CDR3 is CASSLGRDGSYNEQFF. The CDR3 DNA is TGTGCCAGCAGCTTAGGACGAGACGGATCCTACAATGAGCAGTTCTTC.

The DNA for the CDR3 is TGTGCCTGGAGTCTCGGACTGTCTGAAGCTTTCTTT. It specifies CAWSLGLSEAFF. The rearrangement links TRBV30 to TRBJ1-1; unclear D gene. This CDR3 is 12 amino acids long. Germline-derived CDR1 and CDR2 are GTSNPN and SVGIG (reference sequence). Trimming took 2 bases from V and 6 from J, leaving 10 bases between them.

The chain is built from TRBV6-5 and TRBJ2-1; D might be TRBD1 or TRBD2, each matching 6 bases. Per the germline V gene, CDR1 is MNHEY and CDR2 is SVGAGI. The CDR3 extends over 14 amino acids. Trimming removed 4 bases at V and 7 bases at J, with 14 bases between. DNA for the CDR3: TGTGCCAGCAGTTGGGGGGCCAGTGGGAATGAGCAGTTCTTC. Amino acid sequence: CASSWGASGNEQFF.

The V and J genes are TRBV6-5 and TRBJ1-2; TRBD1 matches 8 bases. Germline V CDR1 and CDR2: MNHEY, SVGAGI. Unmatched junction bases numbered 6, after V lost 5 bases and J lost 4 bases. The CDR3 covers 14 residues. This CDR3 is CASSTTTGAYGYTF. In DNA form, the CDR3 reads TGTGCCAGCAGTACGACGACAGGGGCCTATGGCTACACCTTC.

This chain links TRBV29-1 with TRBJ2-1; 9 bases align to TRBD2. The CDR3 is made up of 15 amino acids. Germline CDR1 and CDR2: SQVTM and ANQGSEA. V was clipped by 4 bases and J by 8 bases; unmatched bases: 12. The CDR3 loop reads CSVVDGGRASDEQFF. The CDR3 DNA sequence: TGCAGCGTTGTCGACGGCGGGAGGGCCAGCGATGAGCAGTTCTTC.

This clonotype has just a few counts. This sequence joins TRBV5-6 and TRBJ2-7; unclear D gene. The CDR3 length is 14 residues. Germline CDR1 SGHDT, CDR2 YYEEEE. Trimming cost V 0 bases and J 1 base, with 8 bases left between them. Here the CDR3 DNA reads TGTGCCAGCAGCTTGGGGTCCCGATCCTACGAGCAGTACTTC. This encodes CASSLGSRSYEQYF.

The chain combines TRBV19 with TRBJ1-5; no clear D. V was shortened by 1 base and J by 0 bases, with 7 bases between the two germline ends. Looked up from germline, CDR1 is LNHDA and CDR2 is SQIVND (reference sequence). This CDR3 has 15 amino acids. CDR3 sequence (DNA): TGTGCCAGTAGTATAGGGGAGTATAGCAATCAGCCCCAGCATTTT. Amino acid sequence: CASSIGEYSNQPQHF.

The rearrangement joins TRBV6-2 or TRBV6-3 to TRBJ2-1, with D unclear. Trimming removed 0 bases at V and 6 bases at J, with 6 bases between. The CDR3 is 13 amino acids. CDR1 and CDR2 from the germline V gene are MNHEY and SVGEGT. This chain's CDR3 is CASSYSGSNEQFF. The DNA for the CDR3 is TGTGCCAGCAGTTACTCGGGGTCCAATGAGCAGTTCTTC.

This sequence joins TRBV7-9 and TRBJ2-1, with 9 bases fitting TRBD2. This CDR3 contains 17 residues. Germline V gene lookup returns CDR1 SEHNR and CDR2 FQNEAQ (reference sequence). The V gene end was trimmed by 5 bases and the J gene end by 7 bases; junction bases not matched to a gene: 15. CDR3 in DNA: TGTGCCAGCAGCCGAGCGGCTAGCGGGGTGGTGAGGAATGAGCAGTTCTTC. Translating it yields CASSRAASGVVRNEQFF.

V usage is TRBV7-9 and J usage is TRBJ1-1, with 10 bases aligning to TRBD1. V gave up 5 bases and J gave up 0 bases; unmatched junction bases: 9. CDR1 and CDR2 from the germline V gene are SEHNR and FQNEAQ (reference sequence). This CDR3 contains 17 residues. The CDR3 region is CASSARTGGKMNTEAFF. The DNA of the CDR3 is TGTGCCAGCAGCGCACGGACAGGGGGTAAGATGAACACTGAAGCTTTCTTT.

This chain joins TRBV4-2 and TRBJ2-7; D unclear. The CDR3 extends over 15 amino acids. The germline V and J ends were trimmed by 0 bases and 1 base, with 10 bases remaining between them. Germline lookup yields CDR1 LGHNA and CDR2 YNFKEQ. The CDR3 DNA follows: TGTGCCAGCAGCCAAGAAGTTGGGCTTTCCTACGAGCAGTACTTC. Its translation is CASSQEVGLSYEQYF.

The genes are TRBV7-8 and TRBJ1-1; D is unclear. Germline assignment: CDR1 SGHVS and CDR2 FQNEAQ. Trimming took off 5 bases at V and 1 base at J, with 8 bases between the two ends. The CDR3 loop spans 13 amino acids. The CDR3 DNA reads as TGTGCCAGCAGCGCCGGTTGGAACACTGAAGCTTTCTTT. This gives the protein CASSAGWNTEAFF.

This clonotype has only one observation. This rearrangement joins TRBV12-5 to TRBJ2-1; 11 nucleotides line up with TRBD2. The CDR3 loop spans 20 amino acids. CDR1 is LGHNT and CDR2 is FRNRAP in the germline V gene. V shed 4 bases, J shed 0 bases, and the junction held 14 bases outside the gene matches. The CDR3 spells CASGSPRTSGLLSSYNEQFF. CDR3 sequence (DNA): TGTGCTAGTGGTTCCCCTAGGACTAGCGGGCTCCTTAGCTCCTACAATGAGCAGTTCTTC.

The chain has TRBV27 and TRBJ2-7; D is possibly TRBD2 (8 bases). Trimming took 1 base from V and 2 from J, leaving 21 bases between them. Germline V gene lookup returns CDR1 MNHEY and CDR2 SMNVEV (reference sequence). The CDR3 covers 18 residues. The chain's CDR3 is CASSLYREGAGGTYEQYF. CDR3 DNA: TGTGCCAGCAGTTTATACCGGGAGGGGGCCGGAGGGACCTACGAGCAGTACTTC.

The sample holds one count of this clonotype. The rearrangement links TRBV7-6 to TRBJ2-5, with 13 bases matching TRBD2. J gave up 5 bases and V 4 bases, and 7 bases lay outside the gene matches. Germline CDR1 reads SGHVS; CDR2 reads FNYEAQ. The CDR3 sequence is 16 residues long. CDR3 nucleotide sequence: TGTGCCAGCAGCTACCCGACTAGCGGGGGGTCGGAGACCCAGTACTTC. As protein: CASSYPTSGGSETQYF.